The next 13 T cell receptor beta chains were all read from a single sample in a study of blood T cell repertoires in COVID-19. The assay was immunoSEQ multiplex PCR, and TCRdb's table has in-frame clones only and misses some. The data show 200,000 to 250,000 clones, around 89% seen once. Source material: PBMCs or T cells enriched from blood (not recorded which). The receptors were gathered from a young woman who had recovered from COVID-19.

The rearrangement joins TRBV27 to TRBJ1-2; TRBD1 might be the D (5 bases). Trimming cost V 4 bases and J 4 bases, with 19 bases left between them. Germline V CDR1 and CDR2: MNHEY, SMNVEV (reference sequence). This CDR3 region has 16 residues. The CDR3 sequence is CASSSGGLSVIYGYTF. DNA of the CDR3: TGTGCCAGCAGTTCTGGGGGACTCTCTGTTATCTATGGCTACACCTTC.

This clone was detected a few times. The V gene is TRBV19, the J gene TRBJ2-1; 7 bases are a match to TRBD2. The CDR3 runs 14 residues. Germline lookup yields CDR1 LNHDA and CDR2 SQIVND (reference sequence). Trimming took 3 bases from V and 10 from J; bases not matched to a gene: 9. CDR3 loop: CASSIAREKSEQFF. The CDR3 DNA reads TGTGCCAGTAGTATTGCGCGGGAGAAGTCGGAGCAGTTCTTC.

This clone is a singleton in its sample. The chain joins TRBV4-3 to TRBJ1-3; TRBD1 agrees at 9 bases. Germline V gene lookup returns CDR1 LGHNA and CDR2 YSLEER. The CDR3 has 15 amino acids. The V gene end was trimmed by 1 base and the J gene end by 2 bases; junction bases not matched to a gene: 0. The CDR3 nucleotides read TGCGCCAGCAGCCAAGGACAGGGGGCTGGAAACACCATATATTTT. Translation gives CASSQGQGAGNTIYF.

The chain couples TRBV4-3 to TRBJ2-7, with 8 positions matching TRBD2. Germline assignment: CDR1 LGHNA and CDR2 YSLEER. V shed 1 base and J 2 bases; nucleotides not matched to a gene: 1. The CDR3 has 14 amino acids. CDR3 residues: CASSQAGGPYEQYF. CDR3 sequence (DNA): TGCGCCAGCAGCCAAGCGGGAGGGCCCTACGAGCAGTACTTC.

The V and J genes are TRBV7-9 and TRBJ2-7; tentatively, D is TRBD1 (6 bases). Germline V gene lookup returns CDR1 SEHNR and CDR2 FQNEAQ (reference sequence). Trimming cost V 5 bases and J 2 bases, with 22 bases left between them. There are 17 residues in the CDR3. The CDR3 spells CASSPPPGWGHPYEQYF. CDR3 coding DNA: TGTGCCAGCAGCCCCCCCCCAGGATGGGGGCACCCCTACGAGCAGTACTTC.

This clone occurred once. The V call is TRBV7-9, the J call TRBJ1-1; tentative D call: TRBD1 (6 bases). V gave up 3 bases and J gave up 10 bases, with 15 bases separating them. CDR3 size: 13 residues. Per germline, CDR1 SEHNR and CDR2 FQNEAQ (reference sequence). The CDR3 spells CASSLAGEMRAFF. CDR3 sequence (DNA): TGTGCCAGCAGCTTGGCAGGGGAGATGCGAGCTTTCTTT. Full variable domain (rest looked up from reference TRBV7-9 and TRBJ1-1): DTGVSQNPRHKITKRGQNVTFRCDPISEHNRLYWYRQTLGQGPEFLTYFQNEAQLEKSRLLSDRFSAERPKGSFSTLEIQRTEQGDSAMYLCASSLAGEMRAFFGQGTRLTVV.

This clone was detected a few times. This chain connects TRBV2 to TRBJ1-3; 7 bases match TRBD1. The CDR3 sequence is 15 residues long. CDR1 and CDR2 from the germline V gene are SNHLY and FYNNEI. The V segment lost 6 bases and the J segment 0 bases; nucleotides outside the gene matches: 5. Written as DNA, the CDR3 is TGTGCCAGCAGGCACAGGGGCGACTCTGGAAACACCATATATTTT. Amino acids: CASRHRGDSGNTIYF.

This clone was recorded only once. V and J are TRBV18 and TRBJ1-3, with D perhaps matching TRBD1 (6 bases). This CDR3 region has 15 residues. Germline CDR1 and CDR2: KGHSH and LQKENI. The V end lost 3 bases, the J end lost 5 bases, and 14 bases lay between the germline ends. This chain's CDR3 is CASSPGLDRRNTIYF. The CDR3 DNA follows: TGTGCCAGCTCACCTGGTCTCGACAGGCGAAACACCATATATTTT.

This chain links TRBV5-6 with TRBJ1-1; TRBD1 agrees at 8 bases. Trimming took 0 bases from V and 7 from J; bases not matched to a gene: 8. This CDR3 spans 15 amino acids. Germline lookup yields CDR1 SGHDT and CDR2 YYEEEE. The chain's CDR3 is CASSLAWDRTYEAFF. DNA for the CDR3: TGTGCCAGCAGCTTGGCCTGGGACAGGACCTATGAAGCTTTCTTT.

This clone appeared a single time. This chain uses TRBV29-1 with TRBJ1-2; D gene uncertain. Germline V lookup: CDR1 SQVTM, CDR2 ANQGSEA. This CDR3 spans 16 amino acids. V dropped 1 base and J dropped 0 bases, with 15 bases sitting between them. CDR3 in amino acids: CSVEVAPPPANYGYTF. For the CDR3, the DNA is TGCAGCGTTGAAGTGGCCCCTCCCCCAGCTAACTATGGCTACACCTTC. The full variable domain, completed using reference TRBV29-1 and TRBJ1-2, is SAVISQKPSRDICQRGTSLTIQCQVDSQVTMMFWYRQQPGQSLTLIATANQGSEATYESGFVIDKFPISRPNLTFSTLTVSNMSPEDSSIYLCSVEVAPPPANYGYTFGSGTRLTVV.

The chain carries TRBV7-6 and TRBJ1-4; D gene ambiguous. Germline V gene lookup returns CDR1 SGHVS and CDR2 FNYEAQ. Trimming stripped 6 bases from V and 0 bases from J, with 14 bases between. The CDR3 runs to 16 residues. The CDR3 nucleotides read TGTGCCAGCAGTCCGCCGAGGAGCGCAACTAATGAAAAACTGTTTTTT. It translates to CASSPPRSATNEKLFF.

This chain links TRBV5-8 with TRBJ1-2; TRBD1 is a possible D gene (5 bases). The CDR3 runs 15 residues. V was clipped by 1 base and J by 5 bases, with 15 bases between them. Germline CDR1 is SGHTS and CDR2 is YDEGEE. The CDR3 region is CASSLFVGGTYGYTF. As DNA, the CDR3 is TGTGCCAGCAGCTTGTTCGTGGGGGGAACGTATGGCTACACCTTC.

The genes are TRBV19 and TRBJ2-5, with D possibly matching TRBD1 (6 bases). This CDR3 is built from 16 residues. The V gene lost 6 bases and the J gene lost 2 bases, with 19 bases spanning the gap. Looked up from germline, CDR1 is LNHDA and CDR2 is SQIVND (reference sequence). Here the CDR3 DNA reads TGTGCCAGTAGCCGCACTAGGACAGTGATACAAGAGACCCAGTACTTC. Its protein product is CASSRTRTVIQETQYF.